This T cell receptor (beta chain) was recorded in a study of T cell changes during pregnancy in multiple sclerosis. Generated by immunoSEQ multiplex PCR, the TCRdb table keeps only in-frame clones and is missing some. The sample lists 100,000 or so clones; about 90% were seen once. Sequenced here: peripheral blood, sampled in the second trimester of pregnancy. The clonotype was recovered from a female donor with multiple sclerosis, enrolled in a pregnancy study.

CDR3 bases: TGTGCCAGCAGCCAAGTTTTTGGCCGGGACTCCTACGAGCAGTACTTC. It codes for CASSQVFGRDSYEQYF. The chain uses TRBV4-2 and TRBJ2-7; weak D call: TRBD2 (5 bases). This CDR3 has 16 residues. The V and J ends lost 1 base and 0 bases respectively, with 13 bases between them. Per germline, CDR1 LGHNA and CDR2 YNFKEQ.